This is a list of T cell receptor beta chains from one sample in a study of cytomegalovirus exposure and HLA in healthy donors. Clones were sequenced by immunoSEQ multiplex PCR, and TCRdb holds only the in-frame ones, with some missing. The table lists 130,000 to 150,000 clones, over 60% of them singletons. Sequences were obtained from PBMCs. These receptors all stem from a woman in her forties or fifties in good health and CMV-seronegative. CDR3s include the opening cysteine and the closing phenylalanine or tryptophan. Each record gives: J gene, D gene, clone size, V gene, CDR3 DNA, CDR3 protein. A D gene is named only where the DNA matches it firmly. Part of the rows lack a size; the others show once, few, many or a class for expanded clones.

TRBJ2-1	TRBD2	-	TRBV7-9	TGTGCCAGCAGCTTAGGTAGCGGGGGGGACAATGAGCAGTTCTTC	CASSLGSGGDNEQFF
TRBJ1-2	-	-	TRBV2	TGTGCCAGCAGGGAAGGGGCAGGGGCGCATGGCTACACCTTC	CASREGAGAHGYTF
TRBJ2-7	TRBD1	-	TRBV4-1	TGCGCCAGCAGCCGACCCGGGACAGGGAGGTTTTACGAGCAGTACTTC	CASSRPGTGRFYEQYF
TRBJ1-6	-	once	TRBV28	TGTGCCAGCAGTTTGTCGGGGAGGTCACCCCTCCACTTT	CASSLSGRSPLHF
TRBJ1-2	-	few	TRBV30	TGTGCCTGGAGTCTGCAGACGGGAGGCTACACCTTC	CAWSLQTGGYTF
TRBJ1-1	-	few	TRBV28	TGTGCCAGCCAAGAGGTTACTGAAGCTTTCTTT	CASQEVTEAFF
TRBJ1-6	-	-	TRBV4-1	TGCGCCAGCAGCCGACTGGACAGCTCCTATAATTCACCCCTCCACTTT	CASSRLDSSYNSPLHF
TRBJ2-7	-	-	TRBV10-1	TGCGCCAGCAGTGAGTCCGTTTACGAGCAGTACTTC	CASSESVYEQYF
TRBJ2-7	TRBD1	-	TRBV6-5	TGTGCCAGCAGTTCACCCAGGGGGCAAAGATCCTACGAGCAGTACTTC	CASSSPRGQRSYEQYF
TRBJ2-2	-	-	TRBV28	TGTGCCAGCAGTTTGAGGTTTAAACCTGGGGAGCTGTTTTTT	CASSLRFKPGELFF
TRBJ2-5	TRBD1	few	TRBV19	TGTGCCAGTAGTAGGGACAGGGTTGAGACCCAGTACTTC	CASSRDRVETQYF
TRBJ1-2	TRBD1	-	TRBV7-2	TGTGCCAGCAGCCCTAGGGGACAGGCGCTCAACTATGGCTACACCTTC	CASSPRGQALNYGYTF
TRBJ1-1	-	medium-sized	TRBV7-2	TGTGCCAGCAGCTTACTTAGGGGCAGTATCACTGAAGCTTTCTTT	CASSLLRGSITEAFF
TRBJ2-2	-	-	TRBV5-5	TGTGCCAGCAGCTTGGTCGTTGTTGACAGGCGGAACACCGGGGAGCTGTTTTTT	CASSLVVVDRRNTGELFF
TRBJ1-5	-	few	TRBV5-6	TGTGCCAGCAGCATTGGACAACTCGATAGCAATCAGCCCCAGCATTTT	CASSIGQLDSNQPQHF
TRBJ1-3	TRBD1	-	TRBV5-6	TGTGCCAGCAGCCCAGGGGGCTCTGGAAACACCATATATTTT	CASSPGGSGNTIYF
TRBJ2-7	-	once	TRBV30	-	CARKVFGEGTYEQYF
TRBJ2-3	TRBD2	-	TRBV7-2	TGTGCCAGCAGACTAACTAGCGGGGTTACAGATACGCAGTATTTT	CASRLTSGVTDTQYF
TRBJ2-3	-	-	TRBV11-2	TGTGCCAGCAGCCCCTCGGGGGATGGCACAGATACGCAGTATTTT	CASSPSGDGTDTQYF
TRBJ2-7	-	-	TRBV5-6	TGTGCCAGCAGCCCCTCCCACAGTTACGAGCAGTACTTC	CASSPSHSYEQYF
TRBJ1-1	TRBD1	-	TRBV19	TGTGCCAGTAGTATACAGGGACAGTTGAACATTGAAGCTTTCTTT	CASSIQGQLNIEAFF
TRBJ2-3	-	few	TRBV19	TGTGCCAGTAGCGACCCGGGGACAGATACGCAGTATTTT	CASSDPGTDTQYF
TRBJ1-3	TRBD1	once	TRBV7-8	TGTGCCAGCAGCTTCGACAGGGAAAACACCATATATTTT	CASSFDRENTIYF
TRBJ1-4	-	-	TRBV4-3	TGCGCCAGCAGCCAAGATGGGGAGATTAATGAAAAACTGTTTTTT	CASSQDGEINEKLFF
TRBJ2-7	-	-	TRBV7-8	TGTGCCAGCAGCTCCCTCTCCTACGAGCAGTACTTC	CASSSLSYEQYF
TRBJ2-7	TRBD1	-	TRBV5-1	TGCGCCAGCAGCTTGGGGGGACAGAGGGGGACCTACGAGCAGTACTTC	CASSLGGQRGTYEQYF
TRBJ2-1	TRBD2	-	TRBV2	TGTGCCAGCAGTGAACTGGCGGGGGGAGGTAATGAGCAGTTCTTC	CASSELAGGGNEQFF
TRBJ2-7	-	-	TRBV5-1	TGCGCCAGCAGCCCCGGGACATACTACGAGCAGTACTTC	CASSPGTYYEQYF
TRBJ2-7	TRBD2	-	TRBV27	TGTGCCAGCAGTTCGACTAGCGGGGGGGACTACGAGCAGTACTTC	CASSSTSGGDYEQYF
TRBJ1-5	-	-	TRBV18	TGTGCCAGCTCACCAAGAGACAGTGGCAATCAGCCCCAGCATTTT	CASSPRDSGNQPQHF
TRBJ2-7	TRBD2	-	TRBV7-2	TGTGCCAGCAGCGCCTCTAGCGGGGGGGCTTACTACGAGCAGTACTTC	CASSASSGGAYYEQYF
TRBJ2-5	TRBD2	-	TRBV19	TGTGCCAGTAGTCGCAGACTAGCGGGGGGTTACGAAGAGACCCAGTACTTC	CASSRRLAGGYEETQYF
TRBJ2-7	TRBD1	-	TRBV6-5	TGTGCCAGCAGTTTGGGGACAGGGGGCTACGAGCAGTACTTC	CASSLGTGGYEQYF
TRBJ1-1	-	-	TRBV6-5	TGTGCCAGCAGTTACGTCAATAGAAGGGGGAACACTGAAGCTTTCTTT	CASSYVNRRGNTEAFF
TRBJ1-2	TRBD1	-	TRBV19	TGTGCCAGTAGTCCACAGGGGGCGGAAAACTATGGCTACACCTTC	CASSPQGAENYGYTF
TRBJ2-6	TRBD1	-	TRBV5-1	TGCGCCAGCAGGTATCCGGGACAGGGGATTGGTGGGGCCAACGTCCTGACTTTC	CASRYPGQGIGGANVLTF
TRBJ2-7	-	-	TRBV6-5	TGTGCCACCCGGGGGAGGATCTACGAGCAGTACTTC	CATRGRIYEQYF
TRBJ2-6	-	-	TRBV18	TGTGCCAGCTCACCGGGAGTCCACTCTGGGGCCAACGTCCTGACTTTC	CASSPGVHSGANVLTF
TRBJ1-2	-	-	TRBV5-1	TGCGCCAGCAGAGACACAGGGAACTATGGCTACACCTTC	CASRDTGNYGYTF
TRBJ2-7	-	-	TRBV10-2	TGCGCCAGCAGTGATAACAGTTTCTACGAGCAGTACTTC	CASSDNSFYEQYF
TRBJ2-2	TRBD1	-	TRBV5-6	TGTGCCAGCAGGATGAAGACAGGGGTCACCGGGGAGCTGTTTTTT	CASRMKTGVTGELFF
TRBJ1-2	-	-	TRBV5-1	TGCGCCAGCAGCTTGGGTGGGACTTATGGCTACACCTTC	CASSLGGTYGYTF
TRBJ2-2	TRBD2	once	TRBV6-1	TGTGCCAGCAGTGAAGTACTAGCGGGGGGGGAGCTGTTTTTT	CASSEVLAGGELFF
TRBJ1-5	TRBD1	few	TRBV28	TGTGCCAGCCACAGGGGCTTCAATCAGCCCCAGCATTTT	CASHRGFNQPQHF
TRBJ1-3	-	once	TRBV7-3	TGTGCCAGCAGCCGGACAGTAGGAAACACCATATATTTT	CASSRTVGNTIYF
TRBJ2-1	TRBD2	-	TRBV11-3	TGTGCCAGCAGCCCGGGCCTAGCGGGGGGGAGGAATGAGCAGTTCTTC	CASSPGLAGGRNEQFF
TRBJ1-1	-	-	TRBV1	TGCACCAGCAGACATACAGGGTGGGGGATGAACACTGAAGCTTTCTTT	CTSRHTGWGMNTEAFF
TRBJ2-2	-	-	TRBV18	TGTGCCAGCTCACCAATGGGGGCTCCGTTCACCGGGGAGCTGTTTTTT	CASSPMGAPFTGELFF